This TCR beta chain stems from a study of T cells after yellow fever vaccination. The V gene lost 2 bases and the J gene lost 4 bases, with 10 bases spanning the gap. This CDR3 is built from 14 residues. The germline CDR1 and CDR2 sequences are SGHTA and FQGNSA. The table lists this clonotype with a few counts. Its matching antigen is unknown. A 5'RACE template-switching step, the method used to make TCR cDNA, added a universal primer site and UMIs. Using its own MiXCR run on the 5' RACE reads, TCRdb lists one record per CDR3 protein. The sample shows around 150,000 distinct CDR3 sequences, more than 5.5% of them seen only once. Points from the study as a whole: Weaker in magnitude, the secondary response showed a faster peak on day 5 versus 15. The study re-detected most primary-vaccination clones after the booster (96% CD4, approximately 88% CD8). A small share of clonotypes appeared in both CD4 and CD8 compartments.

The sample consisted of CD4+ T cells sorted from PBMCs, taken 5 days after the first yellow fever vaccination. The chain is built from TRBV7-2 and TRBJ2-3; no definite D call. The clonotype comes from a man between 18 and 35 years old who received the YFV17D yellow fever vaccine. CDR3 region: CASSLILSADTQYF. In DNA form, the CDR3 reads TGTGCCAGCAGCTTAATTCTCAGCGCAGATACGCAGTATTTT. Full variable domain (missing parts from reference TRBV7-2 and TRBJ2-3): GAGVSQSPSNKVTEKGKDVELRCDPISGHTALYWYRQSLGQGLEFLIYFQGNSAPDKSGLPSDRFSAERTGGSVSTLTIQRTQQEDSAVYLCASSLILSADTQYFGPGTRLTVL.